These 22 T cell receptor beta chains share one sample of origin, sequenced in a study of tissue T cells after allogeneic stem cell transplantation. Method: immunoSEQ multiplex PCR; TCRdb's copy keeps in-frame clones and lacks some. The sample lists thousands of clones, less than 75% occurring once. The material sequenced was tissue from the esophagus, taken at autopsy. All receptors come from an older female donor with lung cancer.

The CDR3 nucleotides read TGTGCCAGCAGCTTGGGCAGGGGGCTATCCTACAATGAGCAGTTCTTC. Encoded protein: CASSLGRGLSYNEQFF. The rearrangement joins TRBV7-9 to TRBJ2-1; 8 bases agree with TRBD1. Germline lookup yields CDR1 SEHNR and CDR2 FQNEAQ (reference sequence). The CDR3 runs 16 residues. With 3 bases clipped from V and 1 base from J, the junction kept 5 bases outside the gene matches.

As to this clone: The junction does not match germline at one end; this may be a read error. The chain is built from TRBV6-1 and TRBJ2-7; possibly TRBD1 for D (7 bases). Germline V gene data show CDR1 as MNHNS and CDR2 as SASEGT. The CDR3 runs to 13 residues. This CDR3 reads CASSEQGEASESF. DNA of the CDR3: TGTGCCAGCAGTGAACAGGGGGAGGCTTCAGAGTCCTTC.

The gene calls are TRBV6-2 or TRBV6-3 and TRBJ1-1; D uncertain. V dropped 2 bases and J dropped 4 bases, with 17 bases sitting between them. The CDR3 is 16 residues long. The V gene's germline CDR1 is MNHEY and CDR2 SVGEGT. The CDR3 here is CASSYPPRIVGTEAFF. CDR3 nucleotide sequence: TGTGCCAGCAGTTACCCGCCGAGGATCGTGGGCACTGAAGCTTTCTTT.

This clone was observed once. V and J are TRBV4-1 and TRBJ1-1; 8 bases line up with TRBD1. The CDR3 runs to 14 residues. Germline V gives CDR1 MGHRA, CDR2 YSYEKL. V lost 3 bases, J lost 11 bases, and 11 bases stayed unmatched. The CDR3 region has the DNA TGCGCCAGCAGCCATGCCCCAGGGGGCGGGGTGGCTTTCTTT. Encoded protein: CASSHAPGGGVAFF.

This rearrangement joins TRBV11-2 to TRBJ1-2; D is unresolved. Germline lookup yields CDR1 SGHAT and CDR2 FQNNGV. The CDR3 totals 12 residues. Trimming took off 6 bases at V and 4 bases at J, with 9 bases between the two ends. In nucleotides, the CDR3 is TGTGCCAGCAGGACCCGGGCCTATGGCTACACCTTC. Translated: CASRTRAYGYTF.

This clone appeared a few times. The V gene is TRBV5-8, the J gene TRBJ1-2; tentative D call: TRBD1 (6 bases). The germline V gene has CDR1 SGHTS and CDR2 YDEGEE. This CDR3 comprises 15 residues. V dropped 4 bases and J dropped 9 bases, with 22 bases sitting between them. CDR3 in amino acids: CASSPIQGTSQSYTF. Here the CDR3 DNA reads TGTGCCAGCAGCCCAATACAGGGAACCTCCCAAAGCTACACCTTC.

The J gene is TRBJ2-1, the V gene TRBV5-1; no reliable D call. The CDR3 length is 12 residues. CDR1 and CDR2 from the germline V gene are SGHRS and YFSETQ. V was pared by 0 bases and J by 7 bases, with 5 bases between. CDR3 sequence (DNA): TGCGCCAGCAGCTTGGGTTTTAATGAGCAGTTCTTC. Protein sequence: CASSLGFNEQFF.

This clone was seen a few times. V usage is TRBV5-1 and J usage is TRBJ2-7; perhaps TRBD1 as D (6 bases). CDR1 is SGHRS, CDR2 YFSETQ, per germline. The CDR3 contains 15 residues. V was shortened by 3 bases and J by 1 base, with 14 bases between the two germline ends. This chain's CDR3 is CASSWLQGTSYEQYF. CDR3 bases: TGCGCCAGCAGCTGGTTGCAGGGGACATCCTACGAGCAGTACTTC.

V usage is TRBV9 and J usage is TRBJ1-5, with D hard to call. V was pared by 0 bases and J by 3 bases, with 7 bases between. Germline lookup yields CDR1 SGDLS and CDR2 YYNGEE. The CDR3 runs to 14 residues. The CDR3 bases are TGTGCCAGCAGCGTAGAAGACAACAATCAGCCCCAGCATTTT. Amino acids: CASSVEDNNQPQHF.

The rearrangement joins TRBV20-1 to TRBJ2-7; D tentatively fits TRBD1 or TRBD2 (6 bases each). Trimming left V 3 bases short and J 5 bases short, with 14 bases between. The germline V gene encodes CDR1 DFQATT and CDR2 SNEGSKA (reference sequence). The CDR3 extends over 13 amino acids. The CDR3 reads CSASEGGLDEQYF. The CDR3 nucleotides read TGCAGTGCTAGTGAGGGGGGTCTCGACGAGCAGTACTTC.

Remarks on this clone: Other DNA sequences in the sample encode the same CDR3. The chain uses TRBV5-6 and TRBJ2-2; D call uncertain. CDR1 and CDR2 (germline): SGHDT, YYEEEE. This CDR3 comprises 14 residues. V was pared by 4 bases and J by 1 base, with 8 bases between. The CDR3, as DNA: TGTGCCAGCAGCCCCACAAGGAACACCGGGGAGCTGTTTTTT. This gives the protein CASSPTRNTGELFF.

The chain recombines TRBV29-1 with TRBJ2-1; maybe TRBD1 (6 bases). CDR1 and CDR2 from the germline V gene are SQVTM and ANQGSEA. V lost 5 bases and J 4 bases, leaving 9 bases between the germline ends. The CDR3 sequence is 12 residues long. The CDR3 DNA is TGCAGCGTTAAACAGGGATACAATGAGCAGTTCTTC. It specifies CSVKQGYNEQFF.

The chain uses TRBV6-2 or TRBV6-3 and TRBJ2-5; D unclear. Trimming removed 4 bases at V and 5 bases at J, with 14 bases between. In germline, CDR1 is MNHEY, CDR2 SVGEGT. The length of the CDR3 is 14 residues. CDR3 sequence: CASSLSYYGETQYF. The CDR3 DNA follows: TGTGCCAGCAGTTTGTCCTACTATGGGGAGACCCAGTACTTC.

The chain carries TRBV9 and TRBJ1-5; 7 bases fit TRBD1. The CDR3 loop spans 15 amino acids. The ends lost 0 bases at V and 3 bases at J; junction bases unmatched: 3. The germline V gene encodes CDR1 SGDLS and CDR2 YYNGEE. This chain's CDR3 is CASSVGQGDNQPQHF. The CDR3 DNA reads as TGTGCCAGCAGCGTAGGACAGGGCGACAATCAGCCCCAGCATTTT.

This chain joins TRBV7-3 and TRBJ1-1; tentatively, D is TRBD1 (5 bases). This CDR3 region has 13 residues. V lost 5 bases, J lost 5 bases, and 12 bases lay in between. Germline CDR1 SGHTA, CDR2 FQGTGA. The DNA for the CDR3 is TGTGCCAGCAGCCCGCAGGGAATGACTGAAGCTTTCTTT. It codes for CASSPQGMTEAFF. Full variable domain (outside the CDR3, taken from reference TRBV7-3 and TRBJ1-1): GAGVSQTPSNKVTEKGKYVELRCDPISGHTALYWYRQSLGQGPEFLIYFQGTGAADDSGLPNDRFFAVRPEGSVSTLKIQRTERGDSAVYLCASSPQGMTEAFFGQGTRLTVV.

This chain uses TRBV10-1 with TRBJ2-7; the match to TRBD2 covers 11 bases. V shed 7 bases, J shed 5 bases, and the junction held 13 bases outside the gene matches. The CDR3 has 16 residues. The V gene's germline CDR1 is WNHNN and CDR2 SYGVQD (reference sequence). The CDR3 bases are TGCGCCAGCACCCTACCCACTAGCGGGAGTCTCGACGAGCAGTACTTC. Its translation: CASTLPTSGSLDEQYF.

This clone was picked up one time. The chain carries TRBV27 and TRBJ2-5; tentatively, D is TRBD2 (5 bases). The ends were cut back, 2 bases at V and 2 bases at J, with 24 bases in the middle. The CDR3 sequence is 19 residues long. Germline V gene sequence: CDR1 MNHEY, CDR2 SMNVEV (reference sequence). The CDR3 region is CASSLEIDPGVHRQETQYF. CDR3 in DNA: TGTGCCAGCAGTTTAGAAATAGACCCCGGGGTTCACCGACAAGAGACCCAGTACTTC.

V is TRBV13 and J is TRBJ2-1, with 7 bases aligning to TRBD1. J was trimmed by 0 bases and V by 3 bases; bases with no gene match: 5. CDR3 length: 16 amino acids. The germline V gene encodes CDR1 PRHDT and CDR2 FYEKMQ (reference sequence). The CDR3 loop reads CASSFPTGSSYNEQFF. CDR3 nucleotide sequence: TGTGCCAGCAGCTTTCCGACAGGGAGCTCCTACAATGAGCAGTTCTTC.

The chain links TRBV5-1 to TRBJ2-4, with D perhaps TRBD2 (7 bases). Trimming took 6 bases from V and 10 from J, leaving 17 bases between them. This CDR3 is built from 13 residues. From germline, CDR1 is SGHRS and CDR2 YFSETQ. CDR3 nucleotides: TGCGCCAGCACACAGGTACAGGGAGGGATTCAGTACTTC. Translation: CASTQVQGGIQYF.

This clone has a handful of counts. The chain is built from TRBV7-8 and TRBJ2-3; D gene unclear. CDR1 is SGHVS, CDR2 FQNEAQ, per germline. The V end lost 2 bases, the J end lost 5 bases, and 8 bases lay between the germline ends. This CDR3 is built from 13 residues. The CDR3 DNA sequence: TGTGCCAGCAGCTTACGGCTAGGAGATACGCAGTATTTT. This gives the protein CASSLRLGDTQYF.

The rearrangement joins TRBV7-2 to TRBJ2-1; 7 bases map to TRBD1. Germline V gene sequence: CDR1 SGHTA, CDR2 FQGNSA. The V and J ends lost 3 bases and 9 bases, in that order; junction bases with no gene match: 8. The CDR3 consists of 14 residues. The CDR3 sequence is CASSFTRQGSEQFF. In nucleotides, the CDR3 is TGTGCCAGCAGCTTTACGAGACAGGGAAGTGAGCAGTTCTTC. Looking up the rest from reference TRBV7-2 and TRBJ2-1 gives the full variable domain: GAGVSQSPSNKVTEKGKDVELRCDPISGHTALYWYRQSLGQGLEFLIYFQGNSAPDKSGLPSDRFSAERTGGSVSTLTIQRTQQEDSAVYLCASSFTRQGSEQFFGPGTRLTVL.

As concerns this clone: A much larger clone lies one base from this, so it may be a read error. The V call is TRBV5-1, the J call TRBJ2-6; 8 bases match TRBD1. Germline loops: CDR1 SGHRS, CDR2 YFSETQ. The CDR3 is made up of 18 amino acids. CDR3 nucleotides: TGCGCCAGCAGTGCCGGGACAGGAATTTTCTCTGAGGCCAACGTCCTGACTTTC. Residues: CASSAGTGIFSEANVLTF.